A selection of T cell receptor beta chains follows, all from one sample in a study of CD8+ T cells in alopecia areata. TCRdb's copy holds only in-frame clones and misses some; the assay was immunoSEQ multiplex PCR. The sample lists around 30,000 clones, 60% to 85% occurring once. Sequencing was carried out using NKG2D-low CD8+ T cells sorted from blood. Receptors originate from a human donor with alopecia areata. Each CDR3 is given with its conserved first and last residue. The order of the fields is J gene, V gene, D gene, clone size, CDR3 DNA, CDR3 protein. The D gene is left open where the match is weak. Expanded clones get a size class; other rows say once, few or many, or leave the size out.

j_gene: TRBJ2-7; v_gene: TRBV5-1; d_gene: TRBD1; abundance: -; CDR3nt: TGCGCCAGCACAACGCAGGGGGAAGGCGAGCAGTACTTC; CDR3aa: CASTTQGEGEQYF
j_gene: TRBJ2-1; v_gene: TRBV7-9; d_gene: TRBD2; abundance: -; CDR3nt: TGTGCCAGCAGCTTAGCCCCGGGACTAACCTACAATGAGCAGTTCTTC; CDR3aa: CASSLAPGLTYNEQFF
j_gene: TRBJ1-5; v_gene: TRBV6-5; d_gene: -; abundance: -; CDR3nt: TGTGCCAGCAGCTCAGGGAGCAATCAGCCCCAGCATTTT; CDR3aa: CASSSGSNQPQHF
j_gene: TRBJ2-7; v_gene: TRBV30; d_gene: -; abundance: -; CDR3nt: TGTGCCTGGAGTGTTAAGGGCTCCTACGAGCAGTACTTC; CDR3aa: CAWSVKGSYEQYF
j_gene: TRBJ2-2; v_gene: TRBV6-1; d_gene: -; abundance: -; CDR3nt: TGTGCCAGCAGTACCCCCCCCGTAACCGGGGAGCTGTTTTTT; CDR3aa: CASSTPPVTGELFF
j_gene: TRBJ2-2; v_gene: TRBV29-1; d_gene: TRBD1; abundance: -; CDR3nt: TGCAGCGTTGAAGATCGCGGGACAGGAAACACCGGGGAGCTGTTTTTT; CDR3aa: CSVEDRGTGNTGELFF
j_gene: TRBJ1-2; v_gene: TRBV2; d_gene: -; abundance: -; CDR3nt: TGTGCCAGCGGCGCAGGCTATGGCTACACCTTC; CDR3aa: CASGAGYGYTF
j_gene: TRBJ1-2; v_gene: TRBV7-6; d_gene: TRBD1; abundance: -; CDR3nt: TGTGCCAGCAGCAGGGGGCCGGATGGCTACACCTTC; CDR3aa: CASSRGPDGYTF
j_gene: TRBJ2-7; v_gene: TRBV7-9; d_gene: TRBD1; abundance: -; CDR3nt: TGCGCCAGCAGCCAAGATCCGGGACAGGGGGCTGATGAGCAGTACTTC; CDR3aa: CASSQDPGQGADEQYF
j_gene: TRBJ2-2; v_gene: TRBV18; d_gene: -; abundance: -; CDR3nt: TGTGCCAGCTCACCCCCCCTCCGTCGGGACATAAACACCGGGGAGCTGTTTTTT; CDR3aa: CASSPPLRRDINTGELFF
j_gene: TRBJ2-7; v_gene: TRBV23-1; d_gene: -; abundance: -; CDR3nt: TGCGCCAGCAGTCGAGTCCGGGACACCCCCTACGAGCAGTACTTC; CDR3aa: CASSRVRDTPYEQYF
j_gene: TRBJ1-5; v_gene: TRBV27; d_gene: -; abundance: -; CDR3nt: TGTGCCAGCAGTTTAGTGGGTAGCAATCAGCCCCAGCATTTT; CDR3aa: CASSLVGSNQPQHF
j_gene: TRBJ2-1; v_gene: TRBV27; d_gene: -; abundance: -; CDR3nt: TGTGCCAGCAGTTTATGGTGGGGATACTACAATGAGCAGTTCTTC; CDR3aa: CASSLWWGYYNEQFF
j_gene: TRBJ2-7; v_gene: TRBV30; d_gene: -; abundance: -; CDR3nt: TGTGCCTGGTCGCCTAACCATCGTCTTTTCTACGAGCAGTACTTC; CDR3aa: CAWSPNHRLFYEQYF
j_gene: TRBJ2-7; v_gene: TRBV28; d_gene: -; abundance: few; CDR3nt: TGTGCCAGCAGTGCCCCCAGGGCCCCCTACGAGCAGTACTTC; CDR3aa: CASSAPRAPYEQYF
j_gene: TRBJ2-2; v_gene: TRBV27; d_gene: -; abundance: -; CDR3nt: TGTGCCAGCAGTACCAGGGACACGGGATACACCGGGGAGCTGTTTTTT; CDR3aa: CASSTRDTGYTGELFF
j_gene: TRBJ2-7; v_gene: TRBV5-4; d_gene: -; abundance: -; CDR3nt: TGTGCCAGCAGCTTAGAACAGGGTTTGGGTGAGCAGTACTTC; CDR3aa: CASSLEQGLGEQYF
j_gene: TRBJ2-7; v_gene: TRBV30; d_gene: -; abundance: -; CDR3nt: TGTGCCTGTAAAGACACTTCCTACGAGCAGTACTTC; CDR3aa: CACKDTSYEQYF
j_gene: TRBJ2-7; v_gene: TRBV7-9; d_gene: TRBD1; abundance: few; CDR3nt: TGTGCCAGCAGCCCGGACAGGCTCGAGCAGTACTTC; CDR3aa: CASSPDRLEQYF
j_gene: TRBJ2-1; v_gene: TRBV28; d_gene: -; abundance: -; CDR3nt: TGTGCCAGCAGCCTCAATGAGCAGTTCTTC; CDR3aa: CASSLNEQFF
j_gene: TRBJ2-5; v_gene: TRBV6-1; d_gene: -; abundance: -; CDR3nt: TGTGCCAGCAGTGAGTACAGAATCCAAGAGACCCAGTACTTC; CDR3aa: CASSEYRIQETQYF
j_gene: TRBJ1-2; v_gene: TRBV9; d_gene: -; abundance: -; CDR3nt: TGTGCCAGCAGCGTATCACAGGGTACCGACCTTAACTATGGCTACACCTTC; CDR3aa: CASSVSQGTDLNYGYTF
j_gene: TRBJ1-5; v_gene: TRBV7-9; d_gene: -; abundance: -; CDR3nt: TGTGCCAGCAGCTTAGGTGGGGCTAATCAGCCCCAGCATTTT; CDR3aa: CASSLGGANQPQHF
j_gene: TRBJ1-5; v_gene: TRBV30; d_gene: TRBD1; abundance: -; CDR3nt: TGTGCCTGGAGTGAAGGACAGGGGGATAGGCAGCCCCAGCATTTT; CDR3aa: CAWSEGQGDRQPQHF
j_gene: TRBJ2-1; v_gene: TRBV6-1; d_gene: -; abundance: -; CDR3nt: TGTGCCAGCACGTCCAAGCGCTGGTCTTCTGAGCAGTTCTTC; CDR3aa: CASTSKRWSSEQFF
j_gene: TRBJ2-7; v_gene: TRBV28; d_gene: -; abundance: -; CDR3nt: TGTGCCAGTAACGGGATGTCCTACGAGCAGTACTTC; CDR3aa: CASNGMSYEQYF
j_gene: TRBJ2-7; v_gene: TRBV29-1; d_gene: -; abundance: -; CDR3nt: TGCAGCGTTGAAGATCCCACTTCGGTGGGGGTATACGAGCAGTACTTC; CDR3aa: CSVEDPTSVGVYEQYF
j_gene: TRBJ1-5; v_gene: TRBV19; d_gene: -; abundance: -; CDR3nt: TGTGCCAGTAGTTCAGGGCTCGTCAATCAGCCCCAGCATTTT; CDR3aa: CASSSGLVNQPQHF
j_gene: TRBJ1-1; v_gene: TRBV5-6; d_gene: -; abundance: -; CDR3nt: TGTGCCAGCAGCTTGGGTTTTGGGGAGATGAACACTGAAGCTTTCTTT; CDR3aa: CASSLGFGEMNTEAFF
j_gene: TRBJ2-7; v_gene: TRBV29-1; d_gene: -; abundance: -; CDR3nt: TGCAGCGCAAGGGGATCGGACTACTACGAGCAGTACTTC; CDR3aa: CSARGSDYYEQYF
j_gene: TRBJ2-1; v_gene: TRBV29-1; d_gene: -; abundance: -; CDR3nt: TGCAGCGTTGAAGATTTGGAACAGGGCGCTTACTCCTACAATGAGCAGTTCTTC; CDR3aa: CSVEDLEQGAYSYNEQFF
j_gene: TRBJ2-1; v_gene: TRBV5-4; d_gene: -; abundance: -; CDR3nt: TGTGCCAGCGCTCCTGGGGCGGGGCTATCCTACAATGAGCAGTTCTTC; CDR3aa: CASAPGAGLSYNEQFF
j_gene: TRBJ2-2; v_gene: TRBV7-9; d_gene: TRBD2; abundance: -; CDR3nt: TGTGCCAGCAGCCCAATGAGTAGCGGGGTTAACACCGGGGAGCTGTTTTTT; CDR3aa: CASSPMSSGVNTGELFF
j_gene: TRBJ1-5; v_gene: TRBV18; d_gene: TRBD1; abundance: few; CDR3nt: TGTGCCAGCTCACCGGGGCAGGGGGATCAGCCCCAGCATTTT; CDR3aa: CASSPGQGDQPQHF
j_gene: TRBJ1-6; v_gene: TRBV19; d_gene: TRBD1; abundance: few; CDR3nt: TGTGCCATGTACCGGGACAGCGCCAGTTGTCTTAATTCACCCCTCCACTTT; CDR3aa: CAMYRDSASCLNSPLHF
j_gene: TRBJ2-2; v_gene: TRBV6-4; d_gene: -; abundance: -; CDR3nt: TGTGCCAGCAGTGACTCCCCGGGTCGGAACACCGGGGAGCTGTTTTTT; CDR3aa: CASSDSPGRNTGELFF
j_gene: TRBJ2-7; v_gene: TRBV7-2; d_gene: -; abundance: -; CDR3nt: TGTGCCAGCAGCCCATTTTTCCCCGGGGGCCCCTTGTCAGGCGAGCAGTACTTC; CDR3aa: CASSPFFPGGPLSGEQYF
j_gene: TRBJ2-7; v_gene: TRBV19; d_gene: -; abundance: -; CDR3nt: TGTGCCAGTAGTCCGGACATAGCCTACGAGCAGTACTTC; CDR3aa: CASSPDIAYEQYF
j_gene: TRBJ1-5; v_gene: TRBV7-9; d_gene: -; abundance: -; CDR3nt: TGTGCCAGCAGCTTAGCAGGGAATAGCAATCAGCCCCAGCATTTT; CDR3aa: CASSLAGNSNQPQHF
j_gene: TRBJ2-1; v_gene: TRBV27; d_gene: TRBD2; abundance: -; CDR3nt: TGTGCCAGCAGTTTACCGGGAGGGTACAATGAGCAGTTCTTC; CDR3aa: CASSLPGGYNEQFF
j_gene: TRBJ2-1; v_gene: TRBV6-4; d_gene: TRBD2; abundance: -; CDR3nt: TGTGCCAGCAGTGAAAAGGGACTAGCAGCCTACAATGAGCAGTTCTTC; CDR3aa: CASSEKGLAAYNEQFF
j_gene: TRBJ2-5; v_gene: TRBV6-5; d_gene: -; abundance: -; CDR3nt: TGTGCCAGCAGTGCCACCCAAGAGACCCAGTACTTC; CDR3aa: CASSATQETQYF
j_gene: TRBJ2-2; v_gene: TRBV11-2; d_gene: -; abundance: -; CDR3nt: TGTGCCAGCAGCTTAAGTGTAGGACAGTCGGCTACCGGGGAGCTGTTTTTT; CDR3aa: CASSLSVGQSATGELFF
j_gene: TRBJ2-1; v_gene: TRBV29-1; d_gene: -; abundance: -; CDR3nt: TGCAGCGTTGAACCGGCGGAACCAACCTCCTACAATGAGCAGTTCTTC; CDR3aa: CSVEPAEPTSYNEQFF
j_gene: TRBJ2-3; v_gene: TRBV18; d_gene: TRBD2; abundance: few; CDR3nt: TGTGCCAGCTCACCAAGTCCCAGCGGGGGAAGCACAGATACGCAGTATTTT; CDR3aa: CASSPSPSGGSTDTQYF
j_gene: TRBJ2-7; v_gene: TRBV11-2; d_gene: TRBD2; abundance: -; CDR3nt: TGTGCCAGCACACTAGCGTCTACCTACGAGCAGTACTTC; CDR3aa: CASTLASTYEQYF
j_gene: TRBJ2-2; v_gene: TRBV29-1; d_gene: -; abundance: -; CDR3nt: TGCAGCGCCACAGCCGGGACAACGAACACCGGGGAGCTGTTTTTT; CDR3aa: CSATAGTTNTGELFF
j_gene: TRBJ2-2; v_gene: TRBV4-2; d_gene: TRBD2; abundance: -; CDR3nt: TGTGCCAGCAGCCAGGCCGGTTGGCTAGCGGAAAACACCGGGGAGCTGTTTTTT; CDR3aa: CASSQAGWLAENTGELFF
j_gene: TRBJ2-1; v_gene: TRBV28; d_gene: -; abundance: -; CDR3nt: TGTGCCAGCATCGGGACTCCAAATGAGCAGTTCTTC; CDR3aa: CASIGTPNEQFF